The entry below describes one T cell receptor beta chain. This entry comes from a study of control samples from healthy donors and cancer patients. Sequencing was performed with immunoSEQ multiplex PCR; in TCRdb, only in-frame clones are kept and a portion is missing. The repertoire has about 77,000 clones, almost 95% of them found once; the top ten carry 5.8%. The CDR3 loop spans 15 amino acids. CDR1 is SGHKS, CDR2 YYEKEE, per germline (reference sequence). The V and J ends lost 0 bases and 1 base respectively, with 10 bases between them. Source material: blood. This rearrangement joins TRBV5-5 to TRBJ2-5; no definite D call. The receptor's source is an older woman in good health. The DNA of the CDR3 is TGTGCCAGCAGCTTGGGGTCTGATCTCCAAGAGACCCAGTACTTC. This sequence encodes CASSLGSDLQETQYF.